The 3 T cell receptor beta chains given below trace back to one sample, sequenced in a study of shared clonotypes between healthy human individuals. Clones were read by immunoSEQ multiplex PCR, and TCRdb kept only the in-frame ones, dropping some. Here the sample spans some 2,100,000 clones, about 94% being singletons. The sample was naive CD4+ T cells sorted from blood. The subset is: CD45RA+ positively selected. The receptors shown here come from a man younger than 30 in good health.

The chain carries TRBV4-2 and TRBJ2-5; the match to TRBD1 covers 7 bases. CDR3 size: 18 residues. Trimming removed 1 base from V and 2 bases from J; junction bases left unmatched: 13. Germline CDR1 LGHNA, CDR2 YNFKEQ. The CDR3 loop is CASSQVATGAGEQETQYF. CDR3 bases: TGTGCCAGCAGCCAAGTTGCCACAGGGGCAGGGGAACAAGAGACCCAGTACTTC.

The chain carries TRBV20-1 and TRBJ2-1; D call uncertain. Trimming left V 1 base short and J 6 bases short, with 4 bases between. Per the germline V gene, CDR1 is DFQATT and CDR2 is SNEGSKA (reference sequence). This CDR3 contains 11 residues. For the CDR3, the DNA is TGCAGTGCTAGAGCAGCCAATGAGCAGTTCTTC. Amino acids: CSARAANEQFF.

The chain couples TRBV30 to TRBJ1-1, with unresolved D. The CDR3 loop spans 14 amino acids. Trimming shortened V by 0 bases and J by 4 bases, and 12 bases separated the two germline ends. The germline CDR1 and CDR2 sequences are GTSNPN and SVGIG (reference sequence). CDR3 in amino acids: CAWSVQQSGTEAFF. CDR3 coding DNA: TGTGCCTGGAGTGTACAACAAAGTGGCACTGAAGCTTTCTTT.